A single T cell receptor beta chain is shown here with its context. These data are taken from a study of blood T cell repertoires in COVID-19. Study-level information: Sites in the United States, Italy and Spain provided acute and convalescent COVID-19 samples.

In the authors' methods: Nucleated cell number was recorded as an estimate derived from reference gene primer amplification. The assay was immunoSEQ multiplex PCR, and TCRdb's table has in-frame clones only and misses some. V and J calls and clone size are as listed in that table; D and trimming were resolved from the DNA. This sample has 170,000 or so clones; approximately 80% occur once, and the top ten carry 1.5%. V was pared by 5 bases and J by 4 bases, with 8 bases between. Germline V gene lookup returns CDR1 MNHEY and CDR2 SVGEGT. The CDR3 runs 12 residues. The TCR sequence derives from a human donor in a cohort sampled during active COVID-19. The sequenced material came from peripheral blood. V gene TRBV6-2 or TRBV6-3 combines with J gene TRBJ1-2; no reliable D call. The CDR3 protein is CASSQNSYGYTF. The CDR3 nucleotides read TGTGCCAGCAGTCAGAACAGCTATGGCTACACCTTC.